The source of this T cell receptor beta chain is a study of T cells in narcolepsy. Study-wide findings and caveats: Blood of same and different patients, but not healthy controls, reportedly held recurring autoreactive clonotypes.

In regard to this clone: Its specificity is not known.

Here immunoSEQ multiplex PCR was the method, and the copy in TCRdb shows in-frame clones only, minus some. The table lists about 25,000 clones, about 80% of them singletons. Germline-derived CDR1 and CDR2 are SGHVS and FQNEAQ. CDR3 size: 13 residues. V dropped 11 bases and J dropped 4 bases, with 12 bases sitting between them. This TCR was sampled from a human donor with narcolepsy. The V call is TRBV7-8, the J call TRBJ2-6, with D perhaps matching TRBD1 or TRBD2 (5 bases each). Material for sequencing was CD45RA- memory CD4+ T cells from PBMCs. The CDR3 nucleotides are TGTGCCCTAGCAGGGCAGGGGGCCAACGTCCTGACTTTC. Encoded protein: CALAGQGANVLTF.